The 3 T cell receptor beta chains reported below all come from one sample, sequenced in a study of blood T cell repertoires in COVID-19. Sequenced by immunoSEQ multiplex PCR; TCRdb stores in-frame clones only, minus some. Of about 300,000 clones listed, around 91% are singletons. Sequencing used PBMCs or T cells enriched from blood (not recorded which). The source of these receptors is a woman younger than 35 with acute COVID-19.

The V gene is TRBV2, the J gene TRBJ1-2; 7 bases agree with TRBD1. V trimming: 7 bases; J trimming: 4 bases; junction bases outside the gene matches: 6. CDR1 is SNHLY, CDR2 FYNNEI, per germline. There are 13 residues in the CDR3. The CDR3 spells CASTQGGLYGYTF. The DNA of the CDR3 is TGTGCCAGCACTCAAGGGGGCCTCTATGGCTACACCTTC.

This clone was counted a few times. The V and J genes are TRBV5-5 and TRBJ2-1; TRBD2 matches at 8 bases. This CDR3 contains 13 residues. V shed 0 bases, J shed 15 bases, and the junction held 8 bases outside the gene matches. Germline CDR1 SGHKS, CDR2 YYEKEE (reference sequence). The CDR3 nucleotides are TGTGCCAGCAGCTTGGGGGAAGCTAGCGGGTCGTTCTTC. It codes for CASSLGEASGSFF.

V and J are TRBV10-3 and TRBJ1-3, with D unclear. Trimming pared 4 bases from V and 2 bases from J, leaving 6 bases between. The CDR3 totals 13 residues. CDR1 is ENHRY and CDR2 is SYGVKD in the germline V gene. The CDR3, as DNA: TGTGCCATCAGTGCACAGACTGGAAACACCATATATTTT. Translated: CAISAQTGNTIYF.